What follows are 3 T cell receptor beta chains derived from one specimen sequenced in a study of shared clonotypes between healthy human individuals. Assay: immunoSEQ multiplex PCR; the TCRdb copy retains only in-frame clones and omits some. This table holds around 200,000 clones, 66% found once. Input material: memory CD4+ T cells sorted from blood. Noted subset: CD45RA-negative fraction. The source is a man between 25 and 39 years old in good health.

The CDR3 DNA sequence: TGTGCCATGAGGGCTAGCGGGAGCACAGATACGCAGTATTTT. Protein sequence: CAMRASGSTDTQYF. The V call is TRBV10-3, the J call TRBJ2-3; the match to TRBD2 covers 8 bases. Germline V gene data show CDR1 as ENHRY and CDR2 as SYGVKD. The CDR3 has 14 residues. V was clipped by 9 bases and J by 0 bases; unmatched bases: 5.

The J gene is TRBJ2-7, the V gene TRBV29-1, with D unresolved. V was trimmed by 2 bases and J by 5 bases, leaving 10 bases between them. The CDR3 covers 12 residues. Germline-derived CDR1 and CDR2 are SQVTM and ANQGSEA. This CDR3 is CSVEQLDNEQYF. CDR3 nucleotide sequence: TGCAGCGTTGAACAGCTCGACAACGAGCAGTACTTC.

This rearrangement joins TRBV30 to TRBJ1-1; no firm D call. Germline CDR1 reads GTSNPN; CDR2 reads SVGIG (reference sequence). The V end was cut by 8 bases, the J end by 5 bases, with 12 bases between. There are 11 residues in the CDR3. CDR3 amino acids: CARTFLTEAFF. For the CDR3, the DNA is TGTGCCCGGACTTTCTTGACTGAAGCTTTCTTT.